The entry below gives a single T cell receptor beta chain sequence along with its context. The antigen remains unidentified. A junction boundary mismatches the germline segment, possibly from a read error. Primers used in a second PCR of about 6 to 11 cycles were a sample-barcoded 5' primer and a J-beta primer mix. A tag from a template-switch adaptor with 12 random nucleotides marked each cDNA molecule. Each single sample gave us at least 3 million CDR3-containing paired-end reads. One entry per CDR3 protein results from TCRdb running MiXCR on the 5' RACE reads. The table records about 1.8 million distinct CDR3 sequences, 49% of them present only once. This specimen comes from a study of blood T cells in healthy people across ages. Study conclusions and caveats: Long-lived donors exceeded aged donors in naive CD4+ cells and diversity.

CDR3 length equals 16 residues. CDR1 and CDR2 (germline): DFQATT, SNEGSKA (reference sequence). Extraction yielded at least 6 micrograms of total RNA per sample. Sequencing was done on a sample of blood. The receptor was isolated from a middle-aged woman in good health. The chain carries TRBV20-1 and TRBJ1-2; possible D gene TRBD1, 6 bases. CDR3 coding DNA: TGCAGTGCGAGAGGGCTGACAGGCCGTACTATCTATGGCTACACCTTC. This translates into CSARGLTGRTIYGYTF.